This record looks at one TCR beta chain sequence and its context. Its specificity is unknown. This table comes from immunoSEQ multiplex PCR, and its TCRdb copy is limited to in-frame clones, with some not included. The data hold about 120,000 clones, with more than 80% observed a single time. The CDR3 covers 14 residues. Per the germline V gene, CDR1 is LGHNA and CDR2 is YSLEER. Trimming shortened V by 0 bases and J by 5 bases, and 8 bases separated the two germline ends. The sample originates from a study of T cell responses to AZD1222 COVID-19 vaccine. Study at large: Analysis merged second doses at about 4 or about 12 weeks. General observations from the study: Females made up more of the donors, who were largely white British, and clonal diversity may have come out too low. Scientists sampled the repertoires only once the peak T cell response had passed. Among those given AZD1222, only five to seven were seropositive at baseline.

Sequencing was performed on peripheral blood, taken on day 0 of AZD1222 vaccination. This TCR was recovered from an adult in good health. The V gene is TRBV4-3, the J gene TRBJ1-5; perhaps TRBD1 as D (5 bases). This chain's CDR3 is CASSQEPGDQPQHF. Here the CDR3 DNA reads TGCGCCAGCAGCCAAGAGCCGGGGGATCAGCCCCAGCATTTT.